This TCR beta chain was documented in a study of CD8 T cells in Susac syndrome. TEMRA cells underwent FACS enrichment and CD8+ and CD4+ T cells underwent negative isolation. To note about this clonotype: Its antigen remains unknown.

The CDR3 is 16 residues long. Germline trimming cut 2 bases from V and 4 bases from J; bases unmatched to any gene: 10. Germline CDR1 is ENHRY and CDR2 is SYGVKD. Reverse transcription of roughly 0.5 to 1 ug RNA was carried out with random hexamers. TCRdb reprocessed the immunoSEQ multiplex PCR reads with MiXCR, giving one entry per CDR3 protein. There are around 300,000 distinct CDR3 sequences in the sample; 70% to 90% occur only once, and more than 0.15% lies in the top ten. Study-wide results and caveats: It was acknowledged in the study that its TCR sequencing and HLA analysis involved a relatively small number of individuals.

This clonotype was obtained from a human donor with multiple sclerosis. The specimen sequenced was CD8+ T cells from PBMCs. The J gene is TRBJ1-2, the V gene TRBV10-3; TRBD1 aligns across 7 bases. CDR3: CAISERSQGQPYGYTF. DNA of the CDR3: TGTGCCATCAGTGAGAGATCCCAGGGACAGCCCTATGGCTACACCTTC.